This T cell receptor beta chain was captured by sequencing in a study of cytomegalovirus exposure and HLA in healthy donors. The PCR contained 60 Vbeta and 13 Jbeta primers. Only in-frame clones appear in the TCRdb table, and some are missing; sequencing was by immunoSEQ multiplex PCR. There are around 190,000 clones in the sample; roughly 80% occur only once, and 3% to 3.5% lies in the top ten. This clone was picked up a small number of times. Unmatched junction bases numbered 7, after V lost 5 bases and J lost 5 bases. This CDR3 is built from 14 residues. Germline values: CDR1 SGHVS, CDR2 FNYEAQ. The rearrangement links TRBV7-6 to TRBJ2-5, with 8 bases lining up with TRBD2. Sequencing was done on a sample of PBMCs. The sequence came from a woman aged 25-40 years in good health and CMV-seropositive. The CDR3 is CASSPTSAGETQYF. CDR3 bases: TGTGCCAGCAGCCCGACTAGCGCTGGGGAGACCCAGTACTTC.